This passage covers 21 T cell receptor beta chains from one sample sequenced in a study of blood T cell repertoires in COVID-19. Clones were read by immunoSEQ multiplex PCR, and TCRdb kept only the in-frame ones, dropping some. The data show under 400,000 clones, about 87% seen once. Material for sequencing was peripheral blood. These receptors all come from a woman aged 25 to 45 with COVID-19, enrolled during active disease.

The genes are TRBV9 and TRBJ1-2; 8 nucleotides align to TRBD1. Looked up from germline, CDR1 is SGDLS and CDR2 is YYNGEE. This CDR3 comprises 17 residues. V was pared by 6 bases and J by 2 bases, with 15 bases of the junction left unmatched. In nucleotides, the CDR3 is TGTGCCAGCACCGAAAGCGGGACAGGTCATCCAAACTATGGCTACACCTTC. This encodes CASTESGTGHPNYGYTF. The complete variable domain, with remaining parts taken from reference TRBV9 and TRBJ1-2, reads DSGVTQTPKHLITATGQRVTLRCSPRSGDLSVYWYQQSLDQGLQFLIQYYNGEERAKGNILERFSAQQFPDLHSELNLSSLELGDSALYFCASTESGTGHPNYGYTFGSGTRLTVV.

The chain is built from TRBV18 and TRBJ2-5; 8 nucleotides agree with TRBD1. Trimming cost V 2 bases and J 6 bases; bases outside gene matches: 11. Germline V gives CDR1 KGHSH, CDR2 LQKENI. The CDR3 extends over 16 amino acids. The CDR3 region has the DNA TGTGCCAGCTCACCAAGCAGGGGGCGCATCGGTCAGACCCAGTACTTC. It yields the protein CASSPSRGRIGQTQYF.

The chain uses TRBV13 and TRBJ1-6; tentatively, D is TRBD1 (5 bases). V lost 4 bases to trimming and J lost 7 bases, with 11 bases between them. Germline loops: CDR1 PRHDT, CDR2 FYEKMQ (reference sequence). The length of the CDR3 is 14 residues. The CDR3 loop reads CASSSGGINSPLHF. CDR3 coding DNA: TGTGCCAGCAGCTCCGGGGGAATCAATTCACCCCTCCACTTT.

The chain carries TRBV3-1 (or the pseudogene TRBV3-2) and TRBJ1-5, with D perhaps matching TRBD1 (5 bases). V shed 4 bases and J shed 4 bases, with 8 bases lying between them. CDR3 length: 13 amino acids. Per the germline V gene, CDR1 is LGHDT and CDR2 is YNNKEL (reference sequence). The CDR3 DNA reads as TGTGCCAGCAGCCTGACAGTGAATCAGCCCCAGCATTTT. Translating it yields CASSLTVNQPQHF.

The J gene is TRBJ2-1, the V gene TRBV5-4, with TRBD2 matching over 10 bases. CDR3 length equals 15 residues. Trimming at V came to 4 bases and at J to 6 bases, leaving 7 bases not matched to a gene. Per germline, CDR1 SGHNT and CDR2 YYREEE (reference sequence). In DNA, the CDR3 is TGTGCCAGCAGCCCCGGGCTAGCGGGGGTCAATGAGCAGTTCTTC. This translates into CASSPGLAGVNEQFF.

The table lists this clone with a few counts. This sequence joins TRBV4-1 and TRBJ1-2; 7 nucleotides line up with TRBD1. The V segment lost 4 bases and the J segment 4 bases; nucleotides outside the gene matches: 12. Per germline, CDR1 MGHRA and CDR2 YSYEKL. This CDR3 is 16 amino acids long. The CDR3 nucleotides are TGCGCCAGCAGCCCCCGTTTCGCGACAGGGAGCTATGGCTACACCTTC. Amino acid sequence: CASSPRFATGSYGYTF.

The V call is TRBV7-9, the J call TRBJ1-1; no reliable D call. Trimming shortened V by 0 bases and J by 4 bases, and 9 bases separated the two germline ends. The CDR3 is 14 residues long. CDR1 is SEHNR and CDR2 is FQNEAQ in the germline V gene (reference sequence). The CDR3 DNA follows: TGTGCCAGCAGCTTAGCGCGGAGGACCACTGAAGCTTTCTTT. It encodes CASSLARRTTEAFF.

The CDR3: CASTLLRGEDGTEAFF. CDR3 DNA: TGTGCCAGTACCCTATTGAGAGGGGAGGATGGCACTGAAGCTTTCTTT. The chain has TRBV19 and TRBJ1-1; TRBD1 might be the D (5 bases). CDR3 length: 16 residues. The V gene lost 7 bases and the J gene lost 4 bases, with 22 bases spanning the gap. CDR1 is LNHDA, CDR2 SQIVND, per germline (reference sequence).

The rearrangement uses TRBV6-6 and TRBJ1-6, with 7 bases identical to TRBD1. There are 17 residues in the CDR3. Germline V gives CDR1 MNHNY, CDR2 SVGAGI (reference sequence). The V gene end was trimmed by 5 bases and the J gene end by 6 bases; junction bases not matched to a gene: 13. CDR3 nucleotide sequence: TGTGCCAGCAGTCCCAGGAGAGGGGGCACAGGTAATTCACCCCTCCACTTT. Protein product: CASSPRRGGTGNSPLHF.

CDR3 region: CASSLQRGTYEQYF. DNA for the CDR3: TGTGCCAGCAGCTTACAGCGGGGGACCTACGAGCAGTACTTC. The V call is TRBV11-2, the J call TRBJ2-7; TRBD2 aligns across 8 bases. The CDR3 has 14 amino acids. Germline lookup yields CDR1 SGHAT and CDR2 FQNNGV. Trimming took 2 bases from V and 2 from J; bases not matched to a gene: 2.

The chain is built from TRBV2 and TRBJ2-1, with TRBD2 matching 11 bases. This CDR3 region has 16 residues. The V segment lost 5 bases and the J segment 10 bases; nucleotides outside the gene matches: 13. Germline V gives CDR1 SNHLY, CDR2 FYNNEI. CDR3 amino acids: CASSSFSGGAAEEQFF. The DNA for the CDR3 is TGTGCCAGCAGTTCCTTTAGCGGGGGGGCTGCAGAGGAGCAGTTCTTC.

This chain uses TRBV5-1 with TRBJ1-1, with D tentatively TRBD1 (6 bases). V was pared by 2 bases and J by 0 bases, with 8 bases between. This CDR3 has 14 residues. Germline V gene sequence: CDR1 SGHRS, CDR2 YFSETQ. The CDR3 spells CASSLGTMNTEAFF. Here the CDR3 DNA reads TGCGCCAGCAGCTTAGGGACAATGAACACTGAAGCTTTCTTT.

The V call is TRBV6-6, the J call TRBJ2-1; 7 nucleotides align to TRBD1. The V gene's germline CDR1 is MNHNY and CDR2 SVGAGI (reference sequence). There are 13 residues in the CDR3. V was clipped by 2 bases and J by 9 bases; unmatched bases: 4. The CDR3 DNA sequence: TGTGCCAGCAGTTACCGCGCAGGGGGTGAGCAGTTCTTC. Translation gives CASSYRAGGEQFF.

This clone has a count of ten or more. The V call is TRBV5-1, the J call TRBJ1-2, with a tentative D call TRBD1 (6 bases). Between the trimmed V and J ends, which lost 1 base and 2 bases, there was a span of 9 bases. The CDR3 runs to 14 residues. Germline CDR1 reads SGHRS; CDR2 reads YFSETQ. Written as DNA, the CDR3 is TGCGCCAGCAGCTTGACCCAGGGGAACTATGGCTACACCTTC. The encoded protein is CASSLTQGNYGYTF.

V is TRBV2 and J is TRBJ1-2, with D possibly being TRBD1 (6 bases). Trimming took 6 bases from V and 6 from J, leaving 17 bases between them. The CDR3 sequence is 14 residues long. The germline V gene has CDR1 SNHLY and CDR2 FYNNEI. CDR3 protein: CASRASGTIDGYTF. The CDR3 DNA reads as TGTGCCAGCAGGGCCTCCGGGACAATTGATGGCTACACCTTC.

The gene calls are TRBV15 and TRBJ1-2; 8 bases are a match to TRBD1. The trim removed 1 base at V and 6 bases at J, leaving 1 base unmatched. The CDR3 is made up of 13 amino acids. Germline CDR1 reads LNHNV; CDR2 reads YYDKDF (reference sequence). CDR3 sequence (DNA): TGTGCCACCAGCAGAGGGACAGGGAATGGCTACACCTTC. It translates to CATSRGTGNGYTF.

The chain joins TRBV19 to TRBJ1-1; 9 bases fit TRBD1. Germline V gene sequence: CDR1 LNHDA, CDR2 SQIVND (reference sequence). Trimming cost V 5 bases and J 7 bases; bases outside gene matches: 11. CDR3 length: 15 residues. CDR3 loop: CASSPTGTGFGEAFF. CDR3 DNA sequence: TGTGCCAGTAGTCCAACCGGGACAGGGTTTGGTGAAGCTTTCTTT.

The chain has TRBV5-1 and TRBJ1-3, with D unresolved. This CDR3 is built from 13 residues. Germline assignment: CDR1 SGHRS and CDR2 YFSETQ. V lost 6 bases, J lost 7 bases, and 14 bases lay in between. This CDR3 reads CASKPEGQNTIYF. CDR3 DNA: TGCGCCAGCAAGCCCGAGGGTCAGAACACCATATATTTT.

The chain combines TRBV6-6 with TRBJ1-5; tentative D call: TRBD1 (5 bases). Germline loops: CDR1 MNHNY, CDR2 SVGAGI (reference sequence). Trimming pared 5 bases from V and 2 bases from J, leaving 13 bases between. This CDR3 has 15 amino acids. CDR3 bases: TGTGCCAGCAGTGCACAGGATCTGGGCAATCAGCCCCAGCATTTT. This encodes CASSAQDLGNQPQHF.

This clone was seen a few times. The chain employs TRBV20-1 and TRBJ1-2; D may be TRBD1 (5 bases). Germline CDR1 DFQATT, CDR2 SNEGSKA (reference sequence). This CDR3 spans 10 amino acids. Trimming stripped 3 bases from V and 10 bases from J, with 9 bases between. CDR3 DNA: TGCAGTGCTAGTAAAGGGGACTACACCTTC. This translates into CSASKGDYTF.

The chain links TRBV7-8 to TRBJ1-1; D gene unclear. Germline V gene data show CDR1 as SGHVS and CDR2 as FQNEAQ. V dropped 5 bases and J dropped 1 base, with 8 bases sitting between them. The CDR3 contains 13 residues. This CDR3 reads CASSIRGNTEAFF. CDR3 coding DNA: TGTGCCAGCAGCATACGGGGGAACACTGAAGCTTTCTTT.